Below are 27 T cell receptor beta chains sequenced from a single sample in a study of cytomegalovirus exposure and HLA in healthy donors. The PCR had 60 Vbeta and 13 Jbeta primers. The data were produced by immunoSEQ multiplex PCR, yet TCRdb's version contains in-frame clones alone and is incomplete. The data contain about 190,000 clones, more than 65% of them singletons. Sequencing was performed on PBMCs. These receptors all stem from a woman aged 25 to 39 in good health and CMV-seropositive.

The chain has TRBV6-1 and TRBJ1-2; D gene uncertain. Germline V gene data show CDR1 as MNHNS and CDR2 as SASEGT. CDR3 length equals 15 residues. With 2 bases removed from V and 8 bases from J, the gap between germline ends came to 18 bases. CDR3 sequence reads: CASSELPGSNFGYTF. The CDR3, as DNA: TGTGCCAGCAGTGAACTTCCGGGGTCTAACTTCGGCTACACCTTC.

This clone has only one observation. The chain joins TRBV27 to TRBJ1-1; weak D call: TRBD1 (5 bases). The germline V gene has CDR1 MNHEY and CDR2 SMNVEV (reference sequence). V was shortened by 3 bases and J by 6 bases, with 11 bases between the two germline ends. The CDR3 covers 13 residues. CDR3 loop: CASSFRVYSEAFF. In nucleotides, the CDR3 is TGTGCCAGCAGTTTCAGGGTCTACTCTGAAGCTTTCTTT.

The chain employs TRBV18 and TRBJ2-5; the match to TRBD2 covers 13 bases. CDR3 length: 16 residues. J was trimmed by 11 bases and V by 3 bases; bases with no gene match: 12. Germline CDR1 and CDR2: KGHSH and LQKENI. CDR3 in amino acids: CASSPAPGLAGRVQYF. The CDR3 coding sequence is TGTGCCAGCTCACCTGCTCCGGGACTAGCGGGACGGGTGCAGTACTTC.

V and J are TRBV6-5 and TRBJ2-7; the match to TRBD2 covers 11 bases. The J segment lost 5 bases and the V segment lost 2 bases, leaving 8 bases of the junction unmatched. The length of the CDR3 is 16 residues. Germline lookup yields CDR1 MNHEY and CDR2 SVGAGI. CDR3 DNA sequence: TGTGCCAGCAGTTACCGGGGTAGCGGGAGGGCCCACGAGCAGTACTTC. Translation gives CASSYRGSGRAHEQYF.

The CDR3 DNA sequence: TGCAGCGTGGAGCATGGGAGGTACACTGAAGCTTTCTTT. Its protein product is CSVEHGRYTEAFF. The chain has TRBV29-1 and TRBJ1-1; D is unresolved. Trimming pared 6 bases from V and 3 bases from J, leaving 14 bases between. Germline V gives CDR1 SQVTM, CDR2 ANQGSEA. The CDR3 is made up of 13 amino acids.

The J gene is TRBJ1-1, the V gene TRBV7-9, with TRBD1 identical over 11 bases. The CDR3 consists of 17 residues. The trim removed 4 bases at V and 1 base at J, leaving 8 bases unmatched. The V gene's germline CDR1 is SEHNR and CDR2 FQNEAQ (reference sequence). The CDR3 bases are TGTGCCAGCAGCTCGGGGACAGGGGGGACCCGGAACACTGAAGCTTTCTTT. This codes for CASSSGTGGTRNTEAFF.

The CDR3 region is CASSRGGSGANVLTF. CDR3 nucleotide sequence: TGTGCCAGCAGCCGAGGGGGATCTGGGGCCAACGTCCTGACTTTC. V usage is TRBV6-1 and J usage is TRBJ2-6; TRBD1 might be the D (6 bases). Per germline, CDR1 MNHNS and CDR2 SASEGT. The length of the CDR3 is 15 residues. The V gene lost 6 bases and the J gene lost 1 base, with 10 bases spanning the gap.

The gene calls are TRBV19 and TRBJ2-1, with D possibly matching TRBD2 (5 bases). Trimming took 8 bases from V and 7 from J, leaving 12 bases between them. The CDR3 sequence is 12 residues long. Germline loops: CDR1 LNHDA, CDR2 SQIVND (reference sequence). CDR3 sequence reads: CASGRGPNEQFF. The CDR3, as DNA: TGTGCCAGTGGGAGAGGGCCGAATGAGCAGTTCTTC.

The chain employs TRBV19 and TRBJ1-5, with 9 bases fitting TRBD1. The CDR3 is 14 amino acids. CDR1 LNHDA and CDR2 SQIVND come from the germline V gene (reference sequence). J gave up 6 bases and V 9 bases, and 9 bases lay outside the gene matches. The CDR3 reads CASAPQGAFQPQHF. The CDR3 DNA sequence: TGTGCCAGCGCCCCACAGGGGGCCTTTCAGCCCCAGCATTTT. Supplemented by reference TRBV19 and TRBJ1-5, the full variable domain reads DGGITQSPKYLFRKEGQNVTLSCEQNLNHDAMYWYRQDPGQGLRLIYYSQIVNDFQKGDIAEGYSVSREKKESFPLTVTSAQKNPTAFYLCASAPQGAFQPQHFGDGTRLSIL.

The chain recombines TRBV7-8 with TRBJ2-5, with 9 bases that match TRBD1. The DNA end lines up better with TRBJ2-7; the J call may be wrong. CDR3 length: 15 amino acids. Germline assignment: CDR1 SGHVS and CDR2 FQNEAQ. CDR3 loop: CASSTSGTGFYEQYF. The CDR3 DNA sequence: TGTGCCAGCAGCACCTCCGGGACAGGGTTCTACGAGCAGTACTTC.

This clone has just a few counts. The genes are TRBV4-2 and TRBJ2-7, with TRBD2 as a possible D gene (5 bases). Germline V gives CDR1 LGHNA, CDR2 YNFKEQ. Trimming removed 4 bases at V and 3 bases at J, with 16 bases between. CDR3 length: 15 amino acids. CDR3 sequence: CASSPRSDGGYEQYF. The CDR3 nucleotides read TGTGCCAGCAGCCCCAGGTCGGATGGAGGCTACGAGCAGTACTTC.

CDR3: CASSVGGLAGDTQYF. The DNA of the CDR3 is TGTGCCAGCAGCGTAGGGGGACTAGCAGGAGATACGCAGTATTTT. The rearrangement links TRBV9 to TRBJ2-3, with TRBD2 identical over 9 bases. Germline V gene sequence: CDR1 SGDLS, CDR2 YYNGEE. The CDR3 runs 15 residues. V dropped 0 bases and J dropped 5; count of bases not matched to a gene: 4.

This clone occurred a few times. The rearrangement joins TRBV7-6 to TRBJ2-2; tentatively, D is TRBD1 (6 bases). The length of the CDR3 is 15 residues. V lost 4 bases and J lost 5, with 14 bases in between. From germline, CDR1 is SGHVS and CDR2 FNYEAQ. This chain's CDR3 is CASSSQLQGTGELFF. DNA for the CDR3: TGTGCCAGCAGCTCTCAGTTGCAGGGGACCGGGGAGCTGTTTTTT.

DNA of the CDR3: TGTGCCAGCAGACCTACAGGGGGGTCCTACGAGCAGTACTTC. Protein: CASRPTGGSYEQYF. The chain uses TRBV28 and TRBJ2-7, with 8 positions matching TRBD1. CDR1 and CDR2 (germline): MDHEN, SYDVKM. Trimming cost V 6 bases and J 1 base; bases outside gene matches: 5. The CDR3 is 14 amino acids.

V and J are TRBV11-2 and TRBJ1-1; D is unclear. Germline CDR1 and CDR2: SGHAT and FQNNGV. This CDR3 comprises 12 residues. V was trimmed by 10 bases and J by 4 bases, leaving 13 bases between them. The CDR3, as DNA: TGTGCCACTCGTTCCCGGGGCACTGAAGCTTTCTTT. It is translated as CATRSRGTEAFF.

This sequence joins TRBV6-4 and TRBJ2-7; 7 bases line up with TRBD1. V dropped 4 bases and J dropped 6; count of bases not matched to a gene: 6. The CDR3 length is 13 residues. Per germline, CDR1 MRHNA and CDR2 SNTAGT. CDR3 nucleotides: TGTGCCAGCAGTGCCTTACAGGGGAGCGAGCAGTACTTC. Residues: CASSALQGSEQYF.

This clone was seen more than once but under ten times. The rearrangement uses TRBV28 and TRBJ1-5; D might be TRBD1 (5 bases). Germline lookup yields CDR1 MDHEN and CDR2 SYDVKM. V was cut by 4 bases and J by 0 bases, with 13 bases left in between. There are 16 residues in the CDR3. This CDR3 reads CASSSRDSYSNQPQHF. The CDR3 DNA is TGTGCCAGCAGTTCCCGCGACAGTTATAGCAATCAGCCCCAGCATTTT.

The rearrangement uses TRBV2 and TRBJ2-7; 7 nucleotides line up with TRBD2. The V and J ends lost 7 bases and 3 bases, in that order; junction bases with no gene match: 12. The length of the CDR3 is 15 residues. Germline CDR1 SNHLY, CDR2 FYNNEI. The CDR3 loop is CASIGRGLPNYEQYF. Written as DNA, the CDR3 is TGTGCCAGCATCGGCCGGGGACTACCCAACTACGAGCAGTACTTC.

V usage is TRBV11-2 and J usage is TRBJ2-5; tentative D call: TRBD1 (7 bases). Germline CDR1 SGHAT, CDR2 FQNNGV. This CDR3 comprises 15 residues. Trimming pared 6 bases from V and 6 bases from J, leaving 20 bases between. CDR3 sequence (DNA): TGTGCCAGCAGTTTCCGACAGGGAGGTCGGCAGACCCAGTACTTC. Translation: CASSFRQGGRQTQYF.

This clone came up a few times. The chain combines TRBV27 with TRBJ2-4; 8 positions match TRBD2. The V and J ends lost 2 bases and 0 bases, in that order; junction bases with no gene match: 9. The CDR3 has 18 amino acids. Germline loops: CDR1 MNHEY, CDR2 SMNVEV (reference sequence). This chain's CDR3 is CASSLDGREILAKNIQYF. CDR3 DNA: TGTGCCAGCAGTTTAGACGGGAGGGAAATCCTAGCCAAAAACATTCAGTACTTC.

The chain couples TRBV27 to TRBJ2-1; D may be TRBD2 (5 bases). This CDR3 comprises 12 residues. With 7 bases removed from V and 7 bases from J, the gap between germline ends came to 11 bases. Germline V gene sequence: CDR1 MNHEY, CDR2 SMNVEV (reference sequence). The CDR3 sequence is CASKLSGNEQFF. DNA for the CDR3: TGTGCCAGCAAATTGTCGGGGAATGAGCAGTTCTTC.

This clone occurred a few times. V and J are TRBV6-4 and TRBJ2-2; 9 positions agree with TRBD2. This CDR3 is 15 amino acids long. V lost 0 bases, J lost 4 bases, and 0 bases stayed unmatched. Germline CDR1 and CDR2: MRHNA and SNTAGT. The CDR3 region is CASSDSSGSTGELFF. CDR3 bases: TGTGCCAGCAGTGACTCTAGCGGGAGCACCGGGGAGCTGTTTTTT.

On this clone itself: A junction end diverges from the germline sequence, so it may reflect a read error. This sequence joins TRBV9 and TRBJ2-5; TRBD2 aligns across 8 bases. Germline loops: CDR1 SGDLS, CDR2 YYNGEE. The CDR3 sequence is 17 residues long. CDR3 region: CASSVKSGSGILETQHF. CDR3 nucleotide sequence: TGTGCCAGCAGCGTAAAAAGCGGGAGCGGGATCTTGGAGACCCAGCACTTC.

The chain combines TRBV28 with TRBJ1-6; 7 positions match TRBD1. Germline loops: CDR1 MDHEN, CDR2 SYDVKM. The CDR3 loop spans 13 amino acids. With 9 bases clipped from V and 3 bases from J, the junction kept 2 bases outside the gene matches. CDR3 nucleotides: TGTGCCAGTCAGGGGGACTATAATTCACCCCTCCACTTT. Protein: CASQGDYNSPLHF.

This clone has only a few counts. The J gene is TRBJ2-1, the V gene TRBV28, with 13 bases identical to TRBD2. The trim removed 6 bases at V and 9 bases at J, leaving 11 bases unmatched. This CDR3 comprises 16 residues. Looked up from germline, CDR1 is MDHEN and CDR2 is SYDVKM. In DNA form, the CDR3 reads TGTGCCAGCAGCCCGGGGACTAGCGGGGCCGTCATTGAGCAGTTCTTC. It encodes CASSPGTSGAVIEQFF.

Worth noting for this clone: A junction boundary mismatches the germline segment, possibly from a read error. This chain joins TRBV6-1 and TRBJ1-5; perhaps TRBD1 as D (5 bases). CDR1 and CDR2 from the germline V gene are MNHNS and SASEGT. The CDR3 extends over 15 amino acids. The CDR3 region has the DNA TGTGCCAGCAGTGAAGCGCTAGGGAGGGGTCAGTCCCAGCATTTT. Translated: CASSEALGRGQSQHF.

The chain couples TRBV12-5 to TRBJ2-7, with 7 bases matching TRBD1. The germline V gene encodes CDR1 LGHNT and CDR2 FRNRAP. This CDR3 region has 19 residues. The junction had 19 bases not matched to a gene; V was cut back by 4 bases and J by 1 base. The CDR3 bases are TGTGCTAGTGGTTCCCCCACGGTGACAGGGCGCTTGGTATCCTACGAGCAGTACTTC. It specifies CASGSPTVTGRLVSYEQYF.